Listed below are T cell receptor beta chains from one sample, sequenced in a study of OX40 agonist ivuxolimab in advanced cancers. The table came from immunoSEQ multiplex PCR; TCRdb's copy has only in-frame clones and leaves some out. This table holds some 62,000 clones, just under 85% found once. Sequenced here: CD4+ or CD8+ T cells sorted from blood, sampled in a trial of the OX40 agonist ivuxolimab. The receptors come from an adult with an advanced solid tumor such as melanoma, head and neck, liver or kidney cancer. Each CDR3 is given without its conserved first and last residue.

TRBV7-3	TRBJ2-5	ASSPAGGETQY
TRBV5-1	TRBJ2-1	ASSLPDARNEQF
TRBV19	TRBJ2-2	ASSISINTGELF
TRBV5-6	TRBJ1-5	ASSLGTAVDQPQH
TRBV21-1	TRBJ2-1	ASSLDRPSYNEQF
TRBV2	TRBJ2-4	ASSDAIQNIQY
TRBV30	TRBJ2-7	ACRDPVFGEQY
TRBV4-2	TRBJ2-3	ASSRAGGSLTDTQY
TRBV9	TRBJ2-1	ASSITSGSEEQF
TRBV6-4	TRBJ2-2	ASSALAGVAGELF
TRBV2	TRBJ2-7	ATKPGTSPYEQY
TRBV6-6	TRBJ2-5	ASSYSTGEGRETQY
TRBV27	TRBJ2-7	ASSPTGSYEQY
TRBV7-9	TRBJ2-5	ASSWGGTQETQY
TRBV5-6	TRBJ2-7	ASSLGTDFQGEQY
TRBV28	TRBJ1-2	ASSPGEKHGGYT
TRBV19	TRBJ2-1	ASSMGRSLSGEQF
TRBV9	TRBJ1-2	ASSPLGGGYT
TRBV19	TRBJ1-5	ASRTRNQPQH
TRBV25-1	TRBJ2-5	ASSEYRAGGETQY
TRBV4-1	TRBJ2-3	ASSQAGLTQY
TRBV28	TRBJ1-5	ASRRFGYSNQPQH
TRBV5-1	TRBJ2-1	ASTSGIYNEQF
TRBV12-5	TRBJ2-1	ASVSLGLGAGYNEQF
TRBV7-3	TRBJ2-5	ASSLMAEETQY
TRBV7-6	TRBJ2-1	ASSLSGTAEGAYNEQF
TRBV19	TRBJ2-1	ASSRGGRRANEQF
TRBV6-5	TRBJ2-7	ASSYRTPAFEQY
TRBV12-5	TRBJ2-3	ASGSPGRDGTDTQY
TRBV9	TRBJ2-6	ASSDREVGGANVLT
TRBV5-4	TRBJ1-6	ASSPVGGSPLH
TRBV18	TRBJ2-7	ASSLTQVSSYEQY
TRBV5-4	TRBJ2-3	ASSLYRAGGVDTQY
TRBV13	TRBJ2-6	ASSSLPGTEESGANVLT
TRBV19	TRBJ2-1	ASTQRRGSNNEQF
TRBV18	NA	ASSPQSSYEQY
TRBV9	TRBJ2-1	ASSSGVYNEQF
TRBV11-2	TRBJ2-2	ASSYETGSGELF
TRBV14	TRBJ2-2	ASSKTRTGELF
TRBV7-8	TRBJ2-1	ASSLLAGDNEQF
TRBV7-3	TRBJ2-2	ASSLKGHQLQNTGELF